This T cell receptor (beta chain) was identified during a study of T cells in tuberculosis. Overall study context: A South African cohort included IGRA-negative adolescents, latently infected IGRA-positive adolescents and adults with active tuberculosis.

TCRdb keeps only in-frame clones here, not all; method: immunoSEQ multiplex PCR. In the table there are about 43,000 clones, roughly 94% of which are singletons. A note on this clone: Germline is not matched at one junction end, which may reflect a read error.

This CDR3 is 15 amino acids long. Germline CDR1 reads LGHNA; CDR2 reads YSLEER. V usage is TRBV4-3 and J usage is TRBJ2-1, with D unclear. Sequenced material: PBMCs. The sequence came from a donor aged 5 to 30 with latent tuberculosis or without tuberculosis infection. Some clones in this sample may be carry-over from other donors' samples. CDR3 sequence reads: CASSQGVVSHNEQFF. The CDR3 DNA reads as TGCGCCAGCAGCCAAGGAGTAGTCTCCCACAATGAGCAGTTCTTC.